A single sample is the source of the 22 T cell receptor beta chains below, sequenced in a study of T cells expressing NK-cell markers. TCRdb re-called the 5' RACE reads and shows each CDR3 protein once, DNA omitted. The specimen's table records 150,000 to 180,000 distinct CDR3 sequences. Sequencing was carried out using blood T cells: a sorted CD56 or NKG2C T cell subset, CD4+ or CD8+ T cells, or bulk PBMC T cells (not recorded which). Receptors originate from a woman aged 50 to 60 in good health.

V gene TRBV7-9 combines with J gene TRBJ2-1; without DNA, the TCRdb call of TRBD2 cannot be checked. The V gene's germline CDR1 is SEHNR and CDR2 FQNEAQ (reference sequence). This CDR3 comprises 15 residues. CDR3 sequence: CASSSLLEAGNEQFF.

This rearrangement joins TRBV20-1 to TRBJ2-1; the TCRdb call, TRBD2, lacks DNA for checking. The CDR3 loop spans 17 amino acids. Germline V gene data show CDR1 as DFQATT and CDR2 as SNEGSKA (reference sequence). This CDR3 is CSAGGDMAGGIYNEQFF.

The chain combines TRBV5-1 with TRBJ1-1; TCRdb designates TRBD1, a call that cannot be tested without DNA. The CDR3 loop spans 16 amino acids. Germline CDR1 reads SGHRS; CDR2 reads YFSETQ. The CDR3 loop reads CASSRVGAEGNTEAFF. The full variable domain, completed using reference TRBV5-1 and TRBJ1-1, is KAGVTQTPRYLIKTRGQQVTLSCSPISGHRSVSWYQQTPGQGLQFLFEYFSETQRNKGNFPGRFSGRQFSNSRSEMNVSTLELGDSALYLCASSRVGAEGNTEAFFGQGTRLTVV.

The chain recombines TRBV6-2 or TRBV6-3 with TRBJ1-5; the D gene TCRdb calls, TRBD1, cannot be checked with no DNA. This CDR3 comprises 17 residues. Germline CDR1 MNHEY, CDR2 SVGEGT. CDR3 sequence: CASSYSINWGGNQPQHF.

The chain joins TRBV11-1 to TRBJ1-5; TCRdb picks TRBD1, but there is no DNA to check that call. In germline, CDR1 is SGHAT, CDR2 FQDESV (reference sequence). The CDR3 spans 18 residues. CDR3 sequence: CASSPDLNGHYSNQPQHF.

The chain has TRBV25-1 and TRBJ2-7. There are 15 residues in the CDR3. Germline CDR1 MGHDK, CDR2 SYGVNS. The CDR3 spells CASSADPGGSYEQYF.

The chain recombines TRBV6-5 with TRBJ2-5. Germline CDR1 reads MNHEY; CDR2 reads SVGAGI. This CDR3 comprises 14 residues. The CDR3 region is CASSYSWEGETQYF.

The V and J genes are TRBV10-3 and TRBJ2-7; TCRdb names TRBD1, which stays unverified in the absence of DNA. CDR1 ENHRY and CDR2 SYGVKD come from the germline V gene. This CDR3 has 14 residues. The CDR3 loop is CAISVDRDSYEQYF.

The gene calls are TRBV24-1 and TRBJ2-1. Per the germline V gene, CDR1 is KGHDR and CDR2 is SFDVKD. The CDR3 consists of 11 residues. The CDR3 loop reads CATRYSGEQFF.

The rearrangement joins TRBV7-9 to TRBJ2-1. Germline CDR1 SEHNR, CDR2 FQNEAQ (reference sequence). The CDR3 is 13 residues long. CDR3 in amino acids: CASSSTTPNEQFF.

This rearrangement joins TRBV29-1 to TRBJ1-4; lacking DNA, the TRBD1 call made by TCRdb goes unchecked. The germline CDR1 and CDR2 sequences are SQVTM and ANQGSEA. This CDR3 spans 11 amino acids. This CDR3 is CSVFQGEKLFF.

The genes are TRBV7-6 and TRBJ2-1; TCRdb returns TRBD1, unconfirmable since there is no DNA. Germline CDR1 reads SGHVS; CDR2 reads FNYEAQ. This CDR3 is built from 14 residues. CDR3 amino acids: CASRRDRANNEQFF.

The CDR3 spells CSAAAGGPNEQFF. The chain is built from TRBV20-1 and TRBJ2-1; the D call from TCRdb, TRBD2, cannot be confirmed without DNA. There are 13 residues in the CDR3. The V gene's germline CDR1 is DFQATT and CDR2 SNEGSKA (reference sequence).

J is TRBJ2-1 and V is TRBV12-3 or TRBV12-4; absent DNA, TCRdb's TRBD2 call cannot be checked. This CDR3 contains 12 residues. The CDR3 sequence: CASSFSPNEQFF.

V gene TRBV7-9 combines with J gene TRBJ2-2; lacking DNA, the TRBD2 call made by TCRdb goes unchecked. The CDR3 is 16 amino acids. Germline V gene data show CDR1 as SEHNR and CDR2 as FQNEAQ (reference sequence). This chain's CDR3 is CASSSSPGLITGELFF.

This chain connects TRBV7-8 to TRBJ2-2; TCRdb picks TRBD2, but there is no DNA to check that call. The CDR3 is made up of 15 amino acids. Germline CDR1 reads SGHVS; CDR2 reads FQNEAQ. CDR3 in amino acids: CASSFAGIDTGELFF.

The chain joins TRBV24-1 to TRBJ2-5. CDR3 length equals 15 residues. Germline V gene lookup returns CDR1 KGHDR and CDR2 SFDVKD. The CDR3: CATSDTNSPSGTQYF.

The chain links TRBV3-1 to TRBJ1-4; the TRBD1 assignment by TCRdb is unverifiable without DNA. The germline V gene has CDR1 LGHDT and CDR2 YNNKEL (reference sequence). There are 17 residues in the CDR3. The CDR3 reads CASSQNVDRVEFEKLFF.

The chain has TRBV24-1 and TRBJ2-1; as DNA is missing, the TRBD2 call by TCRdb cannot be tested. The CDR3 covers 18 residues. Germline CDR1 reads KGHDR; CDR2 reads SFDVKD. The CDR3 loop reads CATSDLTWTSGSAGEQFF.

The CDR3 reads CSAIGPGGINEQFF. The V and J genes are TRBV20-1 and TRBJ2-1; TCRdb outputs TRBD1, but without DNA this stays unchecked. Germline V CDR1 and CDR2: DFQATT, SNEGSKA (reference sequence). The CDR3 contains 14 residues.

The CDR3 loop is CASSLGIGTVRETQYF. The chain uses TRBV7-2 and TRBJ2-5; TCRdb's D gene call, TRBD1, goes unchecked for lack of DNA. The germline CDR1 and CDR2 sequences are SGHTA and FQGNSA. The CDR3 loop spans 16 amino acids.

The genes are TRBV7-9 and TRBJ2-1; checking the TCRdb D call of TRBD1 is not possible without DNA. CDR3 length: 20 residues. Germline CDR1 is SEHNR and CDR2 is FQNEAQ (reference sequence). CDR3: CASSLTTPDSDRERGNEQFF.